Sequencing of this TCR beta chain was carried out in a study of technical replicates of blood from several donors. TCRdb's copy holds only in-frame clones and misses some; the assay was immunoSEQ multiplex PCR. Seen here are about 93,000 clones, about 95% observed once, and the top ten hold approximately 0.25%. J gave up 2 bases and V 6 bases, and 2 bases lay outside the gene matches. The CDR3 has 13 amino acids. CDR1 SQVTM and CDR2 ANQGSEA come from the germline V gene. This chain uses TRBV29-1 with TRBJ2-5, with TRBD1 matching 11 bases. Material for sequencing was T cells isolated from PBMCs. This sequence was found in a human donor in good health. CDR3 DNA: TGCAGCGTGGACAGGGGGCAACAAGAGACCCAGTACTTC. Its protein is CSVDRGQQETQYF.